These 32 T cell receptor beta chains came from one sample sequenced in a study of T cell responses to AZD1222 COVID-19 vaccine. Profiled with immunoSEQ multiplex PCR; TCRdb holds only in-frame clones, not every one. The data hold more than 100,000 clones, with about nine tenths observed a single time. Source: peripheral blood, taken on day 0 of AZD1222 vaccination. The receptors were sampled from an adult in good health.

The V gene is TRBV5-5, the J gene TRBJ1-4, with D hard to call. Germline V gene sequence: CDR1 SGHKS, CDR2 YYEKEE (reference sequence). The CDR3 loop spans 16 amino acids. V dropped 0 bases and J dropped 4 bases, with 13 bases sitting between them. The CDR3 DNA sequence: TGTGCCAGCAGCTTGGCCGGCGGTACGAATAATGAAAAACTGTTTTTT. It encodes CASSLAGGTNNEKLFF.

The V gene is TRBV28, the J gene TRBJ1-1; possible D gene TRBD1, 6 bases. CDR1 is MDHEN and CDR2 is SYDVKM in the germline V gene. This CDR3 has 14 amino acids. Trimming cost V 6 bases and J 4 bases, with 15 bases left between them. The CDR3 protein is CASSQGGTATEAFF. The CDR3 region has the DNA TGTGCCAGCAGCCAAGGGGGAACGGCCACTGAAGCTTTCTTT.

CDR3 amino acids: CASSSKTGAKPYEQYF. The CDR3 nucleotides are TGTGCCAGCAGTTCAAAGACAGGGGCGAAACCCTACGAGCAGTACTTC. The chain joins TRBV28 to TRBJ2-7; 8 bases line up with TRBD1. CDR1 and CDR2 (germline): MDHEN, SYDVKM. V lost 4 bases, J lost 2 bases, and 10 bases stayed unmatched. There are 16 residues in the CDR3.

This sequence joins TRBV6-6 and TRBJ1-6, with D perhaps TRBD1 (5 bases). This CDR3 spans 14 amino acids. CDR1 is MNHNY, CDR2 SVGAGI, per germline (reference sequence). V shed 6 bases and J shed 14 bases, with 20 bases lying between them. The CDR3 sequence is CASSPPDRRGALHF. CDR3 nucleotide sequence: TGTGCCAGCAGCCCCCCGGACCGGCGGGGGGCCCTCCACTTT.

This clone was counted between two and nine times. The rearrangement links TRBV6-5 to TRBJ2-1; no clear D. Looked up from germline, CDR1 is MNHEY and CDR2 is SVGAGI. V was pared by 5 bases and J by 7 bases, with 12 bases between. This CDR3 spans 13 amino acids. CDR3 sequence (DNA): TGTGCCAGCAGTCTTGGGGAAGGGAATGAGCAGTTCTTC. Its translation: CASSLGEGNEQFF.

The chain uses TRBV12-3 or TRBV12-4 and TRBJ1-1; D call uncertain. The CDR3 spans 12 residues. V lost 6 bases to trimming and J lost 6 bases, with 11 bases between them. CDR3 region: CASRFSDSEAFF. CDR3 bases: TGTGCCAGCAGATTCTCCGATTCTGAAGCTTTCTTT.

The chain carries TRBV3-1 (or the pseudogene TRBV3-2) and TRBJ2-2, with 9 bases fitting TRBD1. There are 16 residues in the CDR3. Unmatched junction bases numbered 6, after V lost 2 bases and J lost 5 bases. Germline V CDR1 and CDR2: LGHDT, YNNKEL (reference sequence). The CDR3 nucleotides are TGTGCCAGCAGCCAACGGGACAGGGCTTGGACCGGGGAGCTGTTTTTT. Protein: CASSQRDRAWTGELFF.

The chain carries TRBV5-1 and TRBJ2-1; 9 bases are shared with TRBD1. The germline gives CDR1 SGHRS, CDR2 YFSETQ. The CDR3 sequence is 15 residues long. V lost 4 bases, J lost 4 bases, and 6 bases stayed unmatched. The CDR3 loop is CASSPGQGRYNEQFF. CDR3 bases: TGCGCCAGCAGCCCTGGACAGGGGAGATACAATGAGCAGTTCTTC.

The V gene is TRBV28, the J gene TRBJ1-6; D unclear. The germline CDR1 and CDR2 sequences are MDHEN and SYDVKM. The V end was cut by 5 bases, the J end by 10 bases, with 18 bases between. The length of the CDR3 is 15 residues. The CDR3 protein is CASSPWEGVRSPLHF. CDR3 DNA sequence: TGTGCCAGCAGTCCCTGGGAGGGCGTGCGATCACCCCTCCACTTT. Based on the CDR3 plus reference TRBV28 and TRBJ1-6, the full variable domain is DVKVTQSSRYLVKRTGEKVFLECVQDMDHENMFWYRQDPGLGLRLIYFSYDVKMKEKGDIPEGYSVSREKKERFSLILESASTNQTSMYLCASSPWEGVRSPLHFGNGTRLTVT.

The chain is built from TRBV11-2 and TRBJ1-1; D is unresolved. Germline assignment: CDR1 SGHAT and CDR2 FQNNGV. This CDR3 region has 14 residues. V shed 10 bases and J shed 0 bases, with 15 bases lying between them. CDR3 in amino acids: CATLEGPMNTEAFF. The CDR3 DNA reads as TGTGCCACCTTGGAGGGCCCCATGAACACTGAAGCTTTCTTT.

The chain has TRBV2 and TRBJ2-2, with D unclear. CDR3 length: 12 amino acids. The V gene lost 7 bases and the J gene lost 6 bases, with 9 bases spanning the gap. Germline CDR1 SNHLY, CDR2 FYNNEI. CDR3 sequence reads: CASKLNAGELFF. Here the CDR3 DNA reads TGTGCCAGCAAACTCAACGCCGGGGAGCTGTTTTTT. Complete variable domain (other parts from reference TRBV2 and TRBJ2-2): EPEVTQTPSHQVTQMGQEVILRCVPISNHLYFYWYRQILGQKVEFLVSFYNNEISEKSEIFDDQFSVERPDGSNFTLKIRSTKLEDSAMYFCASKLNAGELFFGEGSRLTVL.

Regarding this clone: At one boundary the junction diverges from the germline segment, which might be a read error. This chain uses TRBV7-7 with TRBJ2-2; 10 nucleotides align to TRBD2. The CDR3 spans 18 residues. Germline CDR1 and CDR2: SSHAT and FNYEAQ (reference sequence). CDR3 nucleotides: TGTGCCAGCAGCCAGGGCTTCAGCGGGGGGGCGAACGCCGGGGAGCTGTTTTTT. Translated, it gives CASSQGFSGGANAGELFF.

The V gene is TRBV6-1, the J gene TRBJ1-4, with D possibly TRBD1 on 5 matching bases. This CDR3 has 16 residues. Trimming stripped 3 bases from V and 3 bases from J, with 14 bases between. Germline V lookup: CDR1 MNHNS, CDR2 SASEGT. The CDR3 protein is CASSDLGGRANEKLFF. CDR3 sequence (DNA): TGTGCCAGCAGTGATTTGGGGGGTAGGGCTAATGAAAAACTGTTTTTT.

This clone has a single count. The V and J genes are TRBV9 and TRBJ2-3; TRBD2 might be the D (6 bases). Germline lookup yields CDR1 SGDLS and CDR2 YYNGEE. This CDR3 has 16 amino acids. V was clipped by 4 bases and J by 2 bases, with 17 bases between them. The CDR3 loop is CASSRGVSLATDTQYF. The CDR3 DNA reads TGTGCCAGCAGCCGCGGGGTTTCGCTAGCCACAGATACGCAGTATTTT.

V gene TRBV10-3 combines with J gene TRBJ2-1; D is unresolved. This CDR3 is 11 amino acids long. Germline V lookup: CDR1 ENHRY, CDR2 SYGVKD. Trimming removed 2 bases from V and 7 bases from J, with 3 bases in between. CDR3: CAISEENEQFF. The CDR3 DNA reads as TGTGCCATCAGTGAGGAAAATGAGCAGTTCTTC.

This clone was counted a few times. CDR3 sequence reads: CASPSPNTGELFF. The CDR3 DNA is TGTGCCAGCCCTTCCCCGAACACCGGGGAGCTGTTTTTT. V usage is TRBV28 and J usage is TRBJ2-2, with unresolved D. The ends were cut back, 8 bases at V and 0 bases at J, with 7 bases in the middle. Germline CDR1 and CDR2: MDHEN and SYDVKM. This CDR3 contains 13 residues.

This chain links TRBV9 with TRBJ2-7, with 8 bases fitting TRBD2. Germline V gene data show CDR1 as SGDLS and CDR2 as YYNGEE. The CDR3 covers 14 residues. V trimming: 4 bases; J trimming: 4 bases; junction bases outside the gene matches: 7. This CDR3 reads CASSPGGPTYEQYF. The CDR3 DNA reads as TGTGCCAGCAGCCCGGGGGGGCCCACTTACGAGCAGTACTTC.

For the CDR3, the DNA is TGCGCCAGCAGCCAAGATCTGGCGATATCGGAAGCTTTCTTT. As protein: CASSQDLAISEAFF. This chain connects TRBV4-3 to TRBJ1-1; no clear D. Trimming shortened V by 0 bases and J by 8 bases, and 13 bases separated the two germline ends. CDR1 and CDR2 from the germline V gene are LGHNA and YSLEER. The CDR3 contains 14 residues.

The genes are TRBV6-5 and TRBJ2-7, with 8 bases matching TRBD1. Losses at the gene ends were 6 bases for V and 2 bases for J; bases not matched to a gene: 6. CDR3 length: 14 residues. Germline values: CDR1 MNHEY, CDR2 SVGAGI. The CDR3: CASRVDRAPYEQYF. DNA for the CDR3: TGTGCCAGCAGAGTGGACAGGGCACCCTACGAGCAGTACTTC.

The V and J genes are TRBV4-3 and TRBJ1-2; D is unclear. V was trimmed by 3 bases and J by 2 bases, leaving 7 bases between them. The CDR3 contains 13 residues. Germline CDR1 reads LGHNA; CDR2 reads YSLEER. CDR3 residues: CASSQGQNYGYTF. The CDR3 region has the DNA TGCGCCAGCAGCCAGGGTCAGAACTATGGCTACACCTTC.

This clone was observed a single time. The chain couples TRBV2 to TRBJ1-2; 9 bases match TRBD1. The CDR3 runs 13 residues. Germline V gives CDR1 SNHLY, CDR2 FYNNEI. Germline trimming cut 9 bases from V and 4 bases from J; bases unmatched to any gene: 6. Here the CDR3 reads CASDGTGFYGYTF. The CDR3 DNA is TGTGCCAGTGACGGGACAGGGTTCTATGGCTACACCTTC.

This rearrangement joins TRBV18 to TRBJ1-3; D is possibly TRBD1 (5 bases). The CDR3 covers 17 residues. Trimming removed 3 bases from V and 0 bases from J, with 15 bases in between. Germline V gene lookup returns CDR1 KGHSH and CDR2 LQKENI. As DNA, the CDR3 is TGTGCCAGCTCACCCCTTGGGGCGGGTAGCTCTGGAAACACCATATATTTT. This gives the protein CASSPLGAGSSGNTIYF. The complete variable domain, with remaining parts taken from reference TRBV18 and TRBJ1-3, reads NAGVMQNPRHLVRRRGQEARLRCSPMKGHSHVYWYRQLPEEGLKFMVYLQKENIIDESGMPKERFSAEFPKEGPSILRIQQVVRGDSAAYFCASSPLGAGSSGNTIYFGEGSWLTVV.

The chain combines TRBV2 with TRBJ1-2, with a tentative D call TRBD1 (5 bases). The CDR3 is made up of 13 amino acids. Germline CDR1 and CDR2: SNHLY and FYNNEI. The V end was cut by 7 bases, the J end by 2 bases, with 11 bases between. For the CDR3, the DNA is TGTGCCAGCAAGGGACTCTTGAACTATGGCTACACCTTC. This translates into CASKGLLNYGYTF. The full variable domain, in which reference TRBV2 and TRBJ1-2 provide the parts outside the CDR3, is EPEVTQTPSHQVTQMGQEVILRCVPISNHLYFYWYRQILGQKVEFLVSFYNNEISEKSEIFDDQFSVERPDGSNFTLKIRSTKLEDSAMYFCASKGLLNYGYTFGSGTRLTVV.

V gene TRBV5-6 combines with J gene TRBJ2-3, with 7 bases fitting TRBD1. The CDR3 contains 14 residues. V was clipped by 5 bases and J by 5 bases; unmatched bases: 8. Per germline, CDR1 SGHDT and CDR2 YYEEEE. CDR3 residues: CASRRQGLGDTQYF. In nucleotides, the CDR3 is TGTGCCAGCAGGCGACAGGGTCTGGGAGATACGCAGTATTTT.

The rearrangement links TRBV29-1 to TRBJ1-1, with 9 positions matching TRBD1. The ends lost 6 bases at V and 6 bases at J; junction bases unmatched: 8. The germline gives CDR1 SQVTM, CDR2 ANQGSEA. The CDR3 has 13 amino acids. The CDR3 protein is CSVSTGGRSEAFF. In nucleotides, the CDR3 is TGCAGCGTATCGACAGGGGGTAGGTCTGAAGCTTTCTTT. The full variable domain, its missing parts supplied by reference TRBV29-1 and TRBJ1-1, is SAVISQKPSRDICQRGTSLTIQCQVDSQVTMMFWYRQQPGQSLTLIATANQGSEATYESGFVIDKFPISRPNLTFSTLTVSNMSPEDSSIYLCSVSTGGRSEAFFGQGTRLTVV.

The rearrangement uses TRBV5-5 and TRBJ2-1, with D possibly being TRBD1 or TRBD2 (5 bases each). CDR1 is SGHKS, CDR2 YYEKEE, per germline (reference sequence). V lost 2 bases to trimming and J lost 0 bases, with 12 bases between them. CDR3 size: 16 residues. CDR3 amino acids: CASSLEGSNSYNEQFF. CDR3 sequence (DNA): TGTGCCAGCAGCTTAGAGGGGTCCAACTCCTACAATGAGCAGTTCTTC.

J is TRBJ2-3 and V is TRBV2, with 7 bases identical to TRBD2. J was trimmed by 2 bases and V by 0 bases; bases with no gene match: 2. The CDR3 is 15 amino acids. Germline CDR1 reads SNHLY; CDR2 reads FYNNEI. The CDR3 DNA reads TGTGCCAGCAGTGAAGCGCGGGGGATCACAGATACGCAGTATTTT. This codes for CASSEARGITDTQYF.

The chain recombines TRBV4-3 with TRBJ1-6; D possibly corresponds to TRBD1 (5 bases). Germline V gene data show CDR1 as LGHNA and CDR2 as YSLEER. V was pared by 1 base and J by 11 bases, with 18 bases between. The CDR3 has 16 residues. CDR3 amino acids: CASSQVPGPDAAPLHF. The CDR3 region has the DNA TGCGCCAGCAGCCAAGTTCCGGGACCCGACGCGGCACCCCTCCACTTT.

The V gene is TRBV10-3, the J gene TRBJ2-7; no definite D call. Trimming shortened V by 5 bases and J by 0 bases, and 8 bases separated the two germline ends. Germline V gene sequence: CDR1 ENHRY, CDR2 SYGVKD. This CDR3 is 13 amino acids long. The CDR3 reads CAISPYGSYEQYF. The CDR3 region has the DNA TGTGCCATCAGTCCCTACGGCTCCTACGAGCAGTACTTC.

The rearrangement links TRBV6-2 or TRBV6-3 to TRBJ2-3; 7 nucleotides line up with TRBD2. V was pared by 8 bases and J by 1 base, with 3 bases of the junction left unmatched. The CDR3 sequence is 13 residues long. Germline loops: CDR1 MNHEY, CDR2 SVGEGT. The CDR3 DNA reads as TGTGCCAGCTGCCTAGCGGGCACAGATACGCAGTATTTT. Residues: CASCLAGTDTQYF.

The V call is TRBV2, the J call TRBJ1-1; D is unclear. Germline CDR1 is SNHLY and CDR2 is FYNNEI. The V end lost 6 bases, the J end lost 6 bases, and 17 bases lay between the germline ends. The CDR3 contains 14 residues. The CDR3: CASSPQATIPEAFF. The CDR3 region has the DNA TGTGCCAGCAGCCCTCAAGCGACCATACCTGAAGCTTTCTTT.

The CDR3 DNA is TGCGCCAGCAGCCAAGGGACAGGGGGTGAAAAACTGTTTTTT. Protein product: CASSQGTGGEKLFF. The chain has TRBV4-1 and TRBJ1-4, with 10 nucleotides matching TRBD1. This CDR3 has 14 residues. Germline-derived CDR1 and CDR2 are MGHRA and YSYEKL. V was clipped by 1 base and J by 7 bases; unmatched bases: 0.